This T cell receptor (beta chain) was found in a study of shared clonotypes between healthy human individuals (dated by TCRdb to 2020 to 2021). About the study as a whole: The cohort comprised a couple of women and a few men aged 18 to 49 years. Between about 0.85 and 9.5 billion PBMCs per donor were obtained by leukapheresis. For each donor, three plates each were used for CD4 naive and CD4 memory, two plates were used for CD8 naive, and one plate was used for CD8 memory. Different laboratories and diverse techniques were used to prepare libraries and sequence TCR repertoires, to increase sequencing depth and limit assay-specific biases. Blood TCR repertoires of four to six healthy adults were deeply sequenced to estimate repertoire size and the extent of clonotype sharing between individuals.

Paper-wide results and their limitations: Only blood was sampled, and tissue TCR repertoires likely differ from those in blood. Across a few donors, approximately 4.9% of naive CD4, over 3% of naive CD8, 2.3% of memory CD4, and under 0.45% of memory CD8 clonotypes were shared. Compared with non-shared clonotypes, the clonotypes found in all four sorted-subset donors had higher generation probabilities. Based on pairwise subsampling, the degree of clonotype sharing among donors was expected to be affected by sequencing depth. The small number of donors limited the genetic and exposure-history diversity represented. Rarefaction of sorted-subset datasets indicated incomplete sequencing despite the large sequencing depth. Larger estimated clonotype richness was generally found for naive subsets than for memory subsets.

The donors were healthy, HIV-negative adults who had no recently reported acute infections or vaccinations. Only Caucasian adults living in Nashville, Tennessee, USA were represented among the donors. CD4+ T cells were enriched through magnetic negative selection, after which naive cells were positively selected on CD45RA and the remaining negative fraction served as the memory subset. Blood was collected by leukapheresis, and PBMCs were isolated by Ficoll-Histopaque density gradient centrifugation and then cryopreserved in liquid nitrogen vapor phase. Analytical flow cytometry was used to check the purity and quantity of every magnetically sorted T cell population. Each sorted fraction had its genomic DNA isolated and then quantified by UV absorbance on a Nanodrop 2000c. To note about this clone: The antigen it recognizes is unknown. There are no base qualities to consult, and no much larger clone falls within one base.

Using the deep immunoSEQ assay, TCR CDR3 regions were amplified from genomic DNA by multiplex PCR. Extracted genomic DNA from each cell subset was spread evenly across all wells of several immunoSEQ 96-well plates, with each plate serving as a replicate. For sorted subsets, approximately 200 ng of genomic DNA, equivalent to 25,000 to 35,000 T cell genomes, went into each replicate PCR. The purified libraries were quantified using a Qubit 3.0 fluorometer, sized with a Bioanalyzer 2100, and then quantified again using the KAPA Library Quantification kit. Every immunoSEQ 96-well plate was sequenced on a dedicated single-read 150-cycle Illumina NextSeq 550 flow cell. Concerning the study's data processing: Because the immunoSEQ output held only junctional sequences and lacked quality scores, the filtering could not match the filtering applied to full-length reads. To assign V/J genes and CDR3, sequences were annotated against IMGT germline references using PyIR, a Python wrapper for IgBLAST v1.9. Any read was removed if the V/J assignment was weak (E-value above 1e-6), the CDR3 was missing, or the read contained stop codons, out-of-frame junctions, or ambiguous translated residues. V3J clonotypes were defined as sequences sharing an identical inferred V gene, J gene, and CDR3 amino acid sequence. The percentage overlap between two repertoires was calculated by dividing the number of shared unique clonotypes by the size of the smaller repertoire. Repertoire richness was assessed with RTK rarefaction, the Chao1 estimator, and Recon v2.1 estimates of unobserved clonotypes. For all TCRbeta clonotypes obtained by the gDNA method from a few donors, generation probabilities were computed with OLGA. The immuneACCESS repertoire file appears here via TCRdb, limited to in-frame rearrangements. These files lack a portion of the clones; in checked studies, under half of the deficit traces to unresolved V genes, and the cause of the others is not known. That table is the source of V, J and clone size, and D and trimming were worked out from the DNA. The sample contains roughly 2.2 million clones, approximately 93% of them found a single time. Together, the top ten hold about 0.39% of the sample.

The CDR3 has 16 amino acids, counting the end cysteine and phenylalanine. Only the CDR3 part of the read is kept: 48 bases, read in frame from the first base. The germline V and J ends show losses of 6 bases and 0 bases respectively, and no gene match explains 5 bases of the junction. CDR1 and CDR2 are read off the germline V gene (reference sequence) as GTSNPN and SVGIG. This chain joins TRBV30 to TRBJ2-6; TRBD1 agrees with 10 junctional bases. Sample: naive CD4+ T cells from PBMCs. The sample's cell subset or site label, in plain terms: CD45RA+ positively selected. This TCR derives from a man in his late teens or twenties in good health. Some clones in this sample may be carry-over from other donors' samples. The CDR3 has the sequence CACPGQGISGANVLTF. The sequence in DNA is TGTGCCTGTCCGGGACAGGGGATCTCTGGGGCCAACGTCCTGACTTTC. The CDR3 plus the reference TRBV30 and TRBJ2-6 genes for the other parts give the full variable domain: SQTIHQWPATLVQPVGSPLSLECTVEGTSNPNLYWYRQAAGRGLQLLFYSVGIGQISSEVPQNLSASRPQDRQFILSSKKLLLSDSGFYLCACPGQGISGANVLTFGAGSRLTVL.